Listed below are T cell receptor beta chains from one sample, sequenced in a study of blood T cell repertoires in COVID-19. This table comes from immunoSEQ multiplex PCR, and its TCRdb copy is limited to in-frame clones, with some not included. The repertoire consists of about 370,000 clones, with more than 80% occurring once and the leading ten covering roughly 0.99%. Sequenced input: PBMCs or T cells enriched from blood (not recorded which). Source of these receptors: a man aged 18 to 30 who had recovered from COVID-19. The CDR3 runs from the conserved cysteine through the conserved F or W. D genes are given only for firm matches. Clone size appears in some rows only: once, few, many, or a class for an expanded clone.

j_gene,v_gene,d_gene,abundance,CDR3nt,CDR3aa
TRBJ1-1,TRBV6-5,NA,NA,TGTGCCAGCAGGGTACAGGGACGGGGCACTGAAGCTTTCTTT,CASRVQGRGTEAFF
TRBJ1-1,TRBV6-2/TRBV6-3,TRBD1,few,TGTGCCAGCAGTTACCAGGGGGAGGTCACTGAAGCTTTCTTT,CASSYQGEVTEAFF
TRBJ1-5,TRBV4-1,NA,NA,TGCGCCAGCAGCCAAGAAGACGGGGTGAGCAATCAGCCCCAGCATTTT,CASSQEDGVSNQPQHF
TRBJ2-5,TRBV6-4,NA,NA,TGTGCCAGCAGGACATATCACAGGGAGACCCAGTACTTC,CASRTYHRETQYF
TRBJ2-7,TRBV19,TRBD1,NA,TGTGCCAGTACCGAAGGACAGGGCTCCTACGAGCAGTACTTC,CASTEGQGSYEQYF
TRBJ1-2,TRBV29-1,NA,NA,TGCAGCGTTCGACAGGAACTGGGCTACACCTTC,CSVRQELGYTF
TRBJ1-1,TRBV6-5,TRBD1,NA,TGTGCCAGCATCCCAGGGGGCTACACTGAAGCTTTCTTT,CASIPGGYTEAFF
TRBJ1-2,TRBV2,TRBD1,NA,TGTGCCAGCGGTGTTGACAGGGACTATGGCTACACCTTC,CASGVDRDYGYTF
TRBJ1-6,TRBV6-5,TRBD1,NA,TGTGCCAGCAGTTACGTCGGGACAGATAATTCACCCCTCCACTTT,CASSYVGTDNSPLHF
TRBJ1-2,TRBV21-1,NA,NA,TGTGCCAGCAGCATGGACAGGGGAGAATGGGGCTACACCTTC,CASSMDRGEWGYTF
TRBJ2-3,TRBV5-1,NA,NA,TGCGCCAGCAGCTTCGAAGCCACAGATACGCAGTATTTT,CASSFEATDTQYF
TRBJ2-1,TRBV7-8,NA,NA,TGTGCCAGCAGCTTAGAGGGGGTGGGTCTCTACAATGAGCAGTTCTTC,CASSLEGVGLYNEQFF
TRBJ2-7,TRBV2,NA,NA,TGTGCCAGCAGTGAAGGGCCCTCCGAGCAGTACTTC,CASSEGPSEQYF
TRBJ1-4,TRBV7-8,NA,NA,TGTGCCAGCAGCTACAACGGAGGGCAGCGCGAAAAACTGTTTTTT,CASSYNGGQREKLFF
TRBJ2-1,TRBV30,TRBD2,NA,TGTGCCTGGAGTGTAATGCTAGCGGGAGCTGAGCAGTTCTTC,CAWSVMLAGAEQFF
TRBJ2-1,TRBV19,TRBD2,NA,TGTGCCAGTAGCGTAGCGGGAGATCCCGCGGGGCAGTTCTTC,CASSVAGDPAGQFF
TRBJ1-5,TRBV27,NA,NA,TGTGCCAGCAGTTTAACGGGGAAAGGCAATCAGCCCCAGCATTTT,CASSLTGKGNQPQHF
TRBJ2-3,TRBV4-3,NA,NA,TGCGCCAGCAGCCACGGGGGGCCAGATACGCAGTATTTT,CASSHGGPDTQYF
TRBJ1-4,TRBV5-1,NA,NA,TGCGCCAGCAGCTTGGCAGGGTCTGCAACTAATGAAAAACTGTTTTTT,CASSLAGSATNEKLFF
TRBJ2-2,TRBV18,TRBD1,NA,TGTGCCAGCTCACTCCGGGGACAGGGCCTCACCGGGGAGCTGTTTTTT,CASSLRGQGLTGELFF
TRBJ2-3,TRBV27,TRBD2,NA,TGTGCCAGCAGTCCCCGACTAGCGGGAGGAGGCACAGATACGCAGTATTTT,CASSPRLAGGGTDTQYF
TRBJ2-5,TRBV3-1/TRBV3-2,NA,NA,TGTGCCAGCAGCCACGGGTTCCAAGAGACCCAGTACTTC,CASSHGFQETQYF
TRBJ1-4,TRBV5-6,TRBD1,NA,TGTGCCAGCAGCTTGGTGACAGGGTTTTTCGGTGAGACTAATGAAAAACTGTTTTTT,CASSLVTGFFGETNEKLFF
TRBJ2-7,TRBV7-9,NA,NA,TGTGCCAGCAGCGCCCTCCGGGGTGCCTCCTACGAGCAGTACTTC,CASSALRGASYEQYF
TRBJ2-2,TRBV14,NA,NA,TGTGCCAGCAGCCAAGCGACTAACACCGGGGAGCTGTTTTTT,CASSQATNTGELFF
TRBJ1-1,TRBV5-1,TRBD1,NA,TGCGCCAGCAGCTTCGGACAGGGAAATGAAGCTTTCTTT,CASSFGQGNEAFF
TRBJ1-5,TRBV28,NA,NA,TGTGCCGTTGGAGTTCAGCCCCAGCATTTT,CAVGVQPQHF
TRBJ2-7,TRBV15,TRBD1,NA,TGTGCCACCTCTCGGGACAGAAGCTCCTACGAGCAGTACTTC,CATSRDRSSYEQYF
TRBJ2-7,TRBV14,TRBD1,few,TGTGCCAGCAGCCAAGCGGACAGGGGGCTTTCCTACGAGCAGTACTTC,CASSQADRGLSYEQYF
TRBJ2-7,TRBV4-3,NA,NA,TGCGCCAGCAGCCAAGAGGGGTTACGGGGGACCTCTTCCTACGAGCAGTACTTC,CASSQEGLRGTSSYEQYF
TRBJ1-3,TRBV30,NA,NA,TGTGCCTGGAGTGTACCGGGCTCTGGAAACACCATATATTTT,CAWSVPGSGNTIYF
TRBJ2-3,TRBV28,NA,NA,TGTGCCAGCGGTAATGAGGGCGAGGGAGCAGATACGCAGTATTTT,CASGNEGEGADTQYF
TRBJ2-1,TRBV24-1,TRBD2,NA,TGTGCCACCAGTGATTTGGCTAGCGGGAGCTCTAATGAGCAGTTCTTC,CATSDLASGSSNEQFF
TRBJ2-7,TRBV12-3/TRBV12-4,NA,NA,TGTGCCAGCAGGGACCGGGACACCTACGAGCAGTACTTC,CASRDRDTYEQYF
TRBJ1-5,TRBV28,NA,once,TGTGCCAGCAGTTTGCCGGGTTACCAGCCCCAGCATTTT,CASSLPGYQPQHF
TRBJ1-2,TRBV28,TRBD1,NA,TGTGCCAGCAGTTGGACAGGGTTAAGTAACACCTTC,CASSWTGLSNTF
TRBJ2-7,TRBV7-2,TRBD2,NA,TGTGCCAGCAGCTTAGGGCAGGTCGGGAGGGTTTCCTACGAGCAGTACTTC,CASSLGQVGRVSYEQYF
TRBJ2-7,TRBV10-2,TRBD1,NA,TGCGCCAGCAGGAAAGGACAGGGCCTCGTTTACGAGCAGTACTTC,CASRKGQGLVYEQYF
TRBJ2-1,TRBV3-1/TRBV3-2,TRBD2,NA,TGTGCCAGCAGCCAAGAGGGAGGGGCAAACCGGGAGCAGTTCTTC,CASSQEGGANREQFF
TRBJ1-2,TRBV20-1,TRBD1,once,TGCAGTGCTAGTTCATTACAGGGGACTAACTATGGCTACACCTTC,CSASSLQGTNYGYTF
TRBJ1-5,TRBV10-2,NA,NA,TGCGCCAGCAGCAGTGGGGCCATGGCCCTACTGGGTCAGCCCCAGCATTTT,CASSSGAMALLGQPQHF
TRBJ2-7,TRBV5-5,NA,NA,TGTGCCAGCAGCTTGTTGGGCAGGGACTCCTACGAGCAGTACTTC,CASSLLGRDSYEQYF
TRBJ2-3,TRBV10-1,NA,NA,TGCGCCAGCAGTTCGGTGGAGGGCAGGGGCACAGATACGCAGTATTTT,CASSSVEGRGTDTQYF
TRBJ2-2,TRBV7-6,TRBD2,NA,TGTGCCAGCAGCTTAGGGGTGGCGGGGGAGTCCGGGGAGCTGTTTTTT,CASSLGVAGESGELFF
TRBJ2-5,TRBV7-9,NA,NA,TGTGCCAGCAGCTCCGAAGAGACCCAGTACTTC,CASSSEETQYF
TRBJ2-3,TRBV5-1,TRBD2,NA,TGCGCCAGCAGCTTGGGGCTAGCGGGGCACACAGATACGCAGTATTTT,CASSLGLAGHTDTQYF
TRBJ1-1,TRBV10-3,NA,NA,TGTGCCATCAGTGAAGTCGGGGATCGCACTGAAGCTTTCTTT,CAISEVGDRTEAFF
TRBJ1-1,TRBV7-3,TRBD1,NA,TGTGCCAGCAGCGCGACAGGGAACTCTGAAGCTTTCTTT,CASSATGNSEAFF
TRBJ2-7,TRBV5-5,NA,NA,TGTGCCAGCAGCTTAACAGCCTCCTACGAGCAGTACTTC,CASSLTASYEQYF